The 2 T cell receptor beta chains below come from one sample, sequenced in a study of blood T cell repertoires in COVID-19. The assay was immunoSEQ multiplex PCR, and TCRdb's table has in-frame clones only and misses some. In the table there are 140,000 to 150,000 clones, roughly 90% of which are singletons. Sequenced sample: PBMCs or T cells enriched from blood (not recorded which). The origin of the receptors is a woman aged 30 to 39 with acute COVID-19.

The chain employs TRBV3-1 (or the pseudogene TRBV3-2) and TRBJ2-7; 11 bases align to TRBD2. CDR3 length: 15 residues. Trimming removed 1 base from V and 2 bases from J; junction bases left unmatched: 1. The V gene's germline CDR1 is LGHDT and CDR2 YNNKEL (reference sequence). The CDR3 bases are TGTGCCAGCAGCCAAGGACTAGCGGGACCCTACGAGCAGTACTTC. It specifies CASSQGLAGPYEQYF.

The chain joins TRBV2 to TRBJ2-1, with 9 bases that match TRBD2. The CDR3 runs to 14 residues. Per the germline V gene, CDR1 is SNHLY and CDR2 is FYNNEI. Trimming at V came to 9 bases and at J to 5 bases, leaving 8 bases not matched to a gene. The CDR3 reads CASLAGQGDNEQFF. CDR3 DNA sequence: TGTGCCAGTCTAGCGGGGCAGGGTGACAATGAGCAGTTCTTC.